This TCR beta chain came from a study of T cell changes during pregnancy in multiple sclerosis (dated by TCRdb to between 2018 and 2021). Turning to the overall study: Changes in the T cell repertoire over the course of pregnancy were examined in this study in women with multiple sclerosis.

The cysteine opens and the phenylalanine closes a CDR3 of 16 amino acids. Only CDR3 DNA remains: 48 bases, in frame from the first base. V lost 5 bases and J lost 1 base, and the count of bases not matched to a germline gene is 8. CDR1 SGHVS and CDR2 FQNEAQ are derived from the germline V gene. Library preparation employed the immunoSEQ multiplex PCR assay. TCRdb retrieved this table from immuneACCESS and kept in-frame rearrangements only. Not all clones are present; in checked studies, unresolved V genes account for under half, and no reason is known for the remainder. In this sample the table shows fewer than 150,000 clones, 90% to 96% of which occur a single time. The ten top clones hold over 0.35% of the sample. With regard to this clone: It has no known antigen specificity. No base qualities exist here, and no much larger clone lies one base off it.

Recombination joined TRBV7-8 with TRBJ2-7; 10 bases in the middle match TRBD2. The sequencing used peripheral blood, collected after pregnancy. The receptor was derived from a female donor with multiple sclerosis, enrolled in a pregnancy study. The CDR3 region: CASSPRTSGASYEQYF. The DNA reads as follows: TGTGCCAGCAGCCCCCGGACTAGCGGCGCGTCCTACGAGCAGTACTTC.